The next 29 T cell receptor beta chains were all read from a single sample in a study of lymphopenia after photon versus proton radiotherapy. The data were produced by immunoSEQ multiplex PCR, yet TCRdb's version contains in-frame clones alone and is incomplete. Counted here are about 160,000 clones, about 85% occurring once; the ten biggest clones make up approximately 4.7%. The sample in question was peripheral blood, obtained from a patient treated with photon-based radiotherapy. These receptors all come from a man aged 50-59 years with gastric cancer.

The chain links TRBV10-3 to TRBJ2-7; 9 positions match TRBD2. Germline assignment: CDR1 ENHRY and CDR2 SYGVKD. The CDR3 is 13 residues long. V gave up 11 bases and J gave up 4 bases; unmatched junction bases: 9. Here the CDR3 reads CAAAGTSSYEQYF. In DNA form, the CDR3 reads TGTGCCGCCGCCGGGACTAGCTCTTACGAGCAGTACTTC.

V usage is TRBV6-6 and J usage is TRBJ2-1, with 7 nucleotides matching TRBD2. There are 13 residues in the CDR3. CDR1 is MNHNY and CDR2 is SVGAGI in the germline V gene (reference sequence). Losses at the gene ends were 7 bases for V and 9 bases for J; bases not matched to a gene: 9. The CDR3: CASNGGGSVEQFF. In nucleotides, the CDR3 is TGTGCCAGCAATGGGGGAGGGAGTGTTGAGCAGTTCTTC.

Comments on this clone: Within the sample, other DNA sequences also encode this same CDR3. The chain links TRBV30 to TRBJ1-2; no clear D. Trimming shortened V by 3 bases and J by 1 base, and 9 bases separated the two germline ends. This CDR3 has 13 residues. Germline values: CDR1 GTSNPN, CDR2 SVGIG (reference sequence). The CDR3 coding sequence is TGTGCCTGGAGGCCAGGCGGTAACTATGGCTACACCTTC. Residues: CAWRPGGNYGYTF.

The CDR3 nucleotides are TGTGCCAGCTCACCAAGCGAAGGGCAGTTCTTC. Translating it yields CASSPSEGQFF. V is TRBV18 and J is TRBJ2-1, with no clear D. V dropped 2 bases and J dropped 12 bases, with 8 bases sitting between them. This CDR3 spans 11 amino acids. Germline V gene sequence: CDR1 KGHSH, CDR2 LQKENI.

This chain uses TRBV11-2 with TRBJ2-2; 9 bases agree with TRBD2. This CDR3 has 17 residues. CDR1 is SGHAT, CDR2 FQNNGV, per germline. V lost 2 bases to trimming and J lost 6 bases; unmatched junction nucleotides: 10. The CDR3 here is CASSLRRASGIPGELFF. The CDR3 DNA follows: TGTGCCAGCAGCTTAAGACGGGCTAGCGGGATTCCCGGGGAGCTGTTTTTT.

In its sample, this clone was seen once. The chain is built from TRBV2 and TRBJ2-1, with D uncertain. CDR1 and CDR2 (germline): SNHLY, FYNNEI. This CDR3 has 11 amino acids. The V end lost 6 bases, the J end lost 8 bases, and 8 bases lay between the germline ends. The CDR3 sequence is CASSERDEQFF. CDR3 nucleotide sequence: TGTGCCAGCAGCGAACGGGATGAGCAGTTCTTC.

V is TRBV6-1 and J is TRBJ1-1, with D possibly being TRBD1 (6 bases). The V end lost 2 bases, the J end lost 6 bases, and 10 bases lay between the germline ends. This CDR3 has 13 residues. Germline V gene data show CDR1 as MNHNS and CDR2 as SASEGT. The DNA for the CDR3 is TGTGCCAGCAGTGAAAGGGGGGCACCTGAAGCTTTCTTT. It is translated as CASSERGAPEAFF.

This chain links TRBV5-1 with TRBJ1-1; no firm D call. From germline, CDR1 is SGHRS and CDR2 YFSETQ. The V and J ends lost 6 bases and 4 bases respectively, with 16 bases between them. The CDR3 sequence is 14 residues long. CDR3 sequence reads: CASTPTLGSTEAFF. CDR3 DNA: TGCGCCAGCACCCCGACCCTGGGAAGCACTGAAGCTTTCTTT.

This chain uses TRBV2 with TRBJ1-2, with D perhaps matching TRBD1 (5 bases). Trimming took 3 bases from V and 4 from J, leaving 12 bases between them. The CDR3 sequence is 14 residues long. Germline V gene lookup returns CDR1 SNHLY and CDR2 FYNNEI. The CDR3 protein is CASSDLGQGYGYTF. CDR3 nucleotide sequence: TGTGCCAGCAGTGACCTGGGTCAGGGCTATGGCTACACCTTC. Combining the CDR3 with reference TRBV2 and TRBJ1-2 gives the whole variable domain EPEVTQTPSHQVTQMGQEVILRCVPISNHLYFYWYRQILGQKVEFLVSFYNNEISEKSEIFDDQFSVERPDGSNFTLKIRSTKLEDSAMYFCASSDLGQGYGYTFGSGTRLTVV.

This clone came up a few times. This chain uses TRBV30 with TRBJ2-4; D is perhaps TRBD2 (6 bases). V was cut by 0 bases and J by 6 bases, with 21 bases left in between. Looked up from germline, CDR1 is GTSNPN and CDR2 is SVGIG (reference sequence). The CDR3 sequence is 17 residues long. CDR3 coding DNA: TGTGCCTGGAGTGTGGAACGGACCGGAGGGCCGCGAAACATTCAGTACTTC. It codes for CAWSVERTGGPRNIQYF.

In DNA form, the CDR3 reads TGTGCCAGCAGCCCGCGAGGTGACTACACAGATACGCAGTATTTT. The encoded protein is CASSPRGDYTDTQYF. V is TRBV11-2 and J is TRBJ2-3, with D perhaps matching TRBD2 (5 bases). The CDR3 runs to 15 residues. Trimming took 5 bases from V and 2 from J, leaving 14 bases between them. From germline, CDR1 is SGHAT and CDR2 FQNNGV.

This clone has a single count. V gene TRBV6-1 combines with J gene TRBJ1-1, with D perhaps matching TRBD1 (5 bases). This CDR3 has 17 amino acids. Germline V gives CDR1 MNHNS, CDR2 SASEGT. V lost 4 bases and J lost 0, with 18 bases in between. The CDR3 nucleotides read TGTGCCAGCAGTGTAGGGGTGGCAGCCTCAATGAACACTGAAGCTTTCTTT. The encoded protein is CASSVGVAASMNTEAFF.

The rearrangement uses TRBV29-1 and TRBJ2-1; possible D gene TRBD2, 6 bases. The V end was cut by 2 bases, the J end by 3 bases, with 11 bases between. This CDR3 contains 14 residues. The germline V gene has CDR1 SQVTM and CDR2 ANQGSEA. The CDR3 nucleotides are TGCAGCGTTGAATCTCGGGAGAACTACAATGAGCAGTTCTTC. Translated, it gives CSVESRENYNEQFF.

A few counts support this clone. The chain recombines TRBV6-6 with TRBJ1-5, with D unclear. This CDR3 contains 12 residues. CDR1 is MNHNY, CDR2 SVGAGI, per germline (reference sequence). Deletions cut 8 bases from V and 1 base from J, with 6 bases between. Written as DNA, the CDR3 is TGTGCCAGCGGCGACAGCAATCAGCCCCAGCATTTT. Its protein product is CASGDSNQPQHF.

V usage is TRBV6-1 and J usage is TRBJ1-2; D is perhaps TRBD1 (5 bases). This CDR3 contains 14 residues. Germline assignment: CDR1 MNHNS and CDR2 SASEGT. Trimming removed 0 bases from V and 2 bases from J, with 7 bases in between. The CDR3 sequence: CASSEARGNYGYTF. CDR3 sequence (DNA): TGTGCCAGCAGTGAAGCGAGGGGCAACTATGGCTACACCTTC.

The chain joins TRBV14 to TRBJ2-3; D not resolved. The CDR3 has 15 residues. Per germline, CDR1 SGHDN and CDR2 FVKESK. V lost 2 bases and J lost 0, with 9 bases in between. This CDR3 is CASSQRVWSTDTQYF. CDR3 nucleotide sequence: TGTGCCAGCAGCCAACGGGTGTGGAGCACAGATACGCAGTATTTT.

This chain uses TRBV5-4 with TRBJ2-1, with TRBD2 identical over 11 bases. In germline, CDR1 is SGHNT, CDR2 YYREEE (reference sequence). The junction had 1 base not matched to a gene; V was cut back by 2 bases and J by 3 bases. This CDR3 contains 15 residues. This CDR3 is CASSLLAGVYNEQFF. Written as DNA, the CDR3 is TGTGCCAGCAGCTTACTAGCGGGAGTCTACAATGAGCAGTTCTTC.

The V gene is TRBV29-1, the J gene TRBJ2-1, with 7 bases lining up with TRBD2. The CDR3 consists of 15 residues. After removal of 2 bases from V and 4 bases from J, the junction contained 8 bases not matched to a gene. The germline V gene has CDR1 SQVTM and CDR2 ANQGSEA. The CDR3 bases are TGCAGCGTTGAAAGGGGAGCGGGATCATACAATGAGCAGTTCTTC. This gives the protein CSVERGAGSYNEQFF.

The rearrangement joins TRBV7-8 to TRBJ1-2, with D unresolved. Germline CDR1 SGHVS, CDR2 FQNEAQ. The CDR3 length is 13 residues. Trimming removed 4 bases at V and 2 bases at J, with 8 bases between. CDR3 sequence: CASSSGRNYGYTF. In DNA, the CDR3 is TGTGCCAGCAGCTCCGGACGGAACTATGGCTACACCTTC. The whole variable domain, remainder taken from reference TRBV7-8 and TRBJ1-2, is GAGVSQSPRYKVAKRGQDVALRCDPISGHVSLFWYQQALGQGPEFLTYFQNEAQLDKSGLPSDRFFAERPEGSVSTLKIQRTQQEDSAVYLCASSSGRNYGYTFGSGTRLTVV.

Only one count was recorded for this clone. The V call is TRBV30, the J call TRBJ2-7, with D perhaps given as TRBD1 or TRBD2 (6 bases each). V was shortened by 1 base and J by 7 bases, with 11 bases between the two germline ends. CDR3 size: 12 residues. Germline lookup yields CDR1 GTSNPN and CDR2 SVGIG (reference sequence). CDR3 nucleotide sequence: TGTGCCTGGAGTGATCGGGGGCTGGAGCAGTACTTC. Translating gives CAWSDRGLEQYF.

CDR3 amino acids: CAWSVTSGSYEQYF. The DNA of the CDR3 is TGTGCCTGGAGTGTGACTAGCGGGAGCTACGAGCAGTACTTC. The rearrangement joins TRBV30 to TRBJ2-7, with 12 bases identical to TRBD2. In germline, CDR1 is GTSNPN, CDR2 SVGIG (reference sequence). This CDR3 has 14 residues. The ends lost 0 bases at V and 3 bases at J; junction bases unmatched: 0.

In this sample, this clone turned up once. The chain has TRBV6-5 and TRBJ2-5; maybe TRBD2 (5 bases). CDR3 length: 15 amino acids. From germline, CDR1 is MNHEY and CDR2 SVGAGI. Trimming took off 0 bases at V and 7 bases at J, with 15 bases between the two ends. This CDR3 is CASSYSSVGGWTQYF. DNA of the CDR3: TGTGCCAGCAGTTACTCCAGCGTGGGCGGGTGGACCCAGTACTTC.

This clone was counted a single time. The V call is TRBV30, the J call TRBJ2-3; 13 bases match TRBD2. The germline V gene has CDR1 GTSNPN and CDR2 SVGIG (reference sequence). The CDR3 has 17 amino acids. V lost 3 bases, J lost 5 bases, and 11 bases stayed unmatched. CDR3 bases: TGTGCCTGGAGACCCAAGGGGAGACTAGCGGGAGGAGATACGCAGTATTTT. This sequence encodes CAWRPKGRLAGGDTQYF.

This clone was seen a single time. CDR3 nucleotides: TGTGCCAGCAGCCCCCGGGAGAGCAATCAGCCCCAGCATTTT. Residues: CASSPRESNQPQHF. V usage is TRBV5-5 and J usage is TRBJ1-5; D remains unclear. The CDR3 consists of 14 residues. Germline V gene sequence: CDR1 SGHKS, CDR2 YYEKEE (reference sequence). V was pared by 4 bases and J by 1 base, with 9 bases between.

This chain links TRBV30 with TRBJ2-1; D is unresolved. Per the germline V gene, CDR1 is GTSNPN and CDR2 is SVGIG (reference sequence). V lost 7 bases to trimming and J lost 7 bases, with 11 bases between them. This CDR3 has 11 amino acids. CDR3 sequence reads: CASRAVNEQFF. The CDR3, as DNA: TGTGCCTCCCGCGCGGTGAATGAGCAGTTCTTC.

This clone was detected a few times. The genes are TRBV14 and TRBJ1-2; D gene ambiguous. V lost 0 bases to trimming and J lost 4 bases, with 9 bases between them. The CDR3 consists of 14 residues. The germline V gene encodes CDR1 SGHDN and CDR2 FVKESK. The CDR3 nucleotides are TGTGCCAGCAGCCAAGATAGTAAGGGCTATGGCTACACCTTC. Amino acids: CASSQDSKGYGYTF.

This chain connects TRBV2 to TRBJ2-1; 12 bases line up with TRBD2. Trimming cost V 6 bases and J 4 bases; bases outside gene matches: 7. There are 16 residues in the CDR3. Germline assignment: CDR1 SNHLY and CDR2 FYNNEI. The chain's CDR3 is CASRTLLAGGYNEQFF. CDR3 bases: TGTGCCAGCAGAACACTACTAGCGGGAGGTTACAATGAGCAGTTCTTC.

This chain links TRBV2 with TRBJ1-2; 7 bases align to TRBD1. The J segment lost 8 bases and the V segment lost 6 bases, leaving 6 bases of the junction unmatched. Per the germline V gene, CDR1 is SNHLY and CDR2 is FYNNEI. This CDR3 has 12 amino acids. CDR3: CASRPYRGGYTF. The CDR3 region has the DNA TGTGCCAGCAGGCCCTACAGGGGAGGCTACACCTTC.

The rearrangement joins TRBV5-6 to TRBJ2-7, with 10 bases that match TRBD1. The CDR3 runs 15 residues. The V gene's germline CDR1 is SGHDT and CDR2 YYEEEE. V lost 3 bases and J lost 2; bases outside the gene matches: 5. The CDR3 is CASSSPGQGTYEQYF. Written as DNA, the CDR3 is TGTGCCAGCAGCTCACCGGGACAGGGGACCTACGAGCAGTACTTC.